These 14 T cell receptor beta chains share one sample of origin, sequenced in a study of blood T cell repertoires in COVID-19. Sequenced by immunoSEQ multiplex PCR; TCRdb stores in-frame clones only, minus some. Altogether around 120,000 clones are present, around 76% being singletons, with the ten largest covering 2.3%. The sequencing sample was made of peripheral blood. These receptors were obtained from an older man with acute or convalescent COVID-19.

The chain recombines TRBV11-3 with TRBJ1-5, with 7 bases fitting TRBD1. The V gene end was trimmed by 6 bases and the J gene end by 3 bases; junction bases not matched to a gene: 14. This CDR3 is 17 amino acids long. Germline V gene sequence: CDR1 SGHNT, CDR2 YENEEA. CDR3 amino acids: CASRFRGQGTDNQPQHF. CDR3 bases: TGTGCCAGCAGGTTTAGGGGGCAGGGGACGGACAATCAGCCCCAGCATTTT.

This clone was counted at least ten times. The chain has TRBV25-1 and TRBJ1-2, with 9 bases identical to TRBD1. The CDR3 extends over 12 amino acids. Germline V lookup: CDR1 MGHDK, CDR2 SYGVNS. V lost 10 bases to trimming and J lost 4 bases; unmatched junction nucleotides: 4. The DNA for the CDR3 is TGTGCCACTTCACAGGGGGCCTATGGCTACACCTTC. This sequence encodes CATSQGAYGYTF.

Points on this clone: A much larger clone sits a single nucleotide away, making a read error possible. This chain joins TRBV4-2 and TRBJ2-2, with 11 bases that match TRBD2. CDR3 length: 17 residues. With 0 bases clipped from V and 6 bases from J, the junction kept 6 bases outside the gene matches. The V gene's germline CDR1 is LGHNA and CDR2 YNFKEQ. The CDR3 DNA follows: TGTGCCAGCAGCCAAGATCATAGCGGGGGGGCGGCCGGGGAGCTGTTTTTT. Residues: CASSQDHSGGAAGELFF.

V usage is TRBV5-1 and J usage is TRBJ2-3; 8 bases fit TRBD2. Germline trimming cut 2 bases from V and 4 bases from J; bases unmatched to any gene: 6. The CDR3 sequence is 15 residues long. CDR1 is SGHRS, CDR2 YFSETQ, per germline. For the CDR3, the DNA is TGCGCCAGCAGCTTTAGCGGGGCCGGCGCAGATACGCAGTATTTT. As protein: CASSFSGAGADTQYF.

CDR3 bases: TGTGCCAGCAGCTTCGGGGAGAACTATGGCTACACCTTC. This translates into CASSFGENYGYTF. The chain joins TRBV7-9 to TRBJ1-2; D remains unclear. The CDR3 length is 13 residues. V was pared by 3 bases and J by 2 bases, with 7 bases between. Germline values: CDR1 SEHNR, CDR2 FQNEAQ (reference sequence).

The rearrangement links TRBV18 to TRBJ2-7, with TRBD2 matching over 14 bases. The J segment lost 2 bases and the V segment lost 6 bases, leaving 9 bases of the junction unmatched. Germline V CDR1 and CDR2: KGHSH, LQKENI. The CDR3 totals 17 residues. The CDR3: CASSRGLAGGRAYEQYF. The CDR3 DNA sequence: TGTGCCAGCTCCCGCGGACTAGCGGGGGGACGGGCCTACGAGCAGTACTTC.

J is TRBJ2-1 and V is TRBV6-2 or TRBV6-3; 7 bases agree with TRBD2. The trim removed 6 bases at V and 6 bases at J, leaving 14 bases unmatched. Germline V lookup: CDR1 MNHEY, CDR2 SVGEGT. The CDR3 consists of 16 residues. For the CDR3, the DNA is TGTGCCAGCAGCCCCCAACTAGCGCAGCTCGGCAATGAGCAGTTCTTC. This sequence encodes CASSPQLAQLGNEQFF.

The V gene is TRBV20-1, the J gene TRBJ1-5; D is ambiguous. Germline V gene lookup returns CDR1 DFQATT and CDR2 SNEGSKA (reference sequence). Trimming left V 3 bases short and J 5 bases short, with 8 bases between. CDR3 size: 12 residues. CDR3 loop: CSASRRDQPQHF. The CDR3 DNA reads TGCAGTGCTAGTCGTCGTGATCAGCCCCAGCATTTT.

This clone was detected only a few times. The chain employs TRBV19 and TRBJ1-5, with TRBD1 identical over 9 bases. The ends lost 4 bases at V and 6 bases at J; junction bases unmatched: 7. This CDR3 spans 15 amino acids. Germline V lookup: CDR1 LNHDA, CDR2 SQIVND (reference sequence). The CDR3 loop is CASSTPGQGTQPQHF. CDR3 in DNA: TGTGCCAGTAGTACGCCGGGACAGGGAACTCAGCCCCAGCATTTT.

This clone was detected only a few times. This chain links TRBV21-1 with TRBJ2-2; TRBD1, the D gene given by the table, was not confirmed from the DNA. TRBV21-1 is flagged as a pseudogene. The CDR3 is 21 residues long. The CDR3 nucleotides read TGTGCCAGCAGCAAACGGGGGACAGGGAGGGACAGACCTTCAGGCACCGGGGAGCTGTTTTTT. It translates to CASSKRGTGRDRPSGTGELFF.

The chain couples TRBV7-9 to TRBJ2-7; tentatively, D is TRBD1 (6 bases). CDR3 length equals 14 residues. Trimming shortened V by 1 base and J by 4 bases, and 11 bases separated the two germline ends. Germline assignment: CDR1 SEHNR and CDR2 FQNEAQ (reference sequence). The CDR3, as DNA: TGTGCCAGCAGCTTAGAAACAGGGCAATACGAGCAGTACTTC. Protein: CASSLETGQYEQYF.

The rearrangement joins TRBV9 to TRBJ2-5; no firm D call. Germline loops: CDR1 SGDLS, CDR2 YYNGEE. V shed 0 bases and J shed 2 bases, with 8 bases lying between them. CDR3 size: 14 residues. The CDR3 DNA reads as TGTGCCAGCAGCGTAGATCCTCAGCAAGAGACCCAGTACTTC. Amino acid sequence: CASSVDPQQETQYF.

The chain is built from TRBV5-1 and TRBJ1-1; weak D call: TRBD1 (6 bases). Germline V CDR1 and CDR2: SGHRS, YFSETQ. The CDR3 is made up of 15 amino acids. V was pared by 4 bases and J by 7 bases, with 20 bases between. This chain's CDR3 is CASSQLNRAMGEAFF. The CDR3 region has the DNA TGCGCCAGCAGCCAACTTAACAGGGCCATGGGTGAAGCTTTCTTT.

This rearrangement joins TRBV5-4 to TRBJ2-7, with 7 bases matching TRBD1. Trimming removed 4 bases from V and 2 bases from J; junction bases left unmatched: 6. Per the germline V gene, CDR1 is SGHNT and CDR2 is YYREEE (reference sequence). This CDR3 spans 14 amino acids. CDR3 protein: CASSENRGPYEQYF. Written as DNA, the CDR3 is TGTGCCAGCAGCGAGAACAGGGGTCCCTACGAGCAGTACTTC.